The 12 T cell receptor beta chains in this list originate from one sample, sequenced in a study of blood T cell repertoires in COVID-19. Generated by immunoSEQ multiplex PCR, the TCRdb table keeps only in-frame clones and is missing some. The profile shows around 23,000 clones, around 82% of them singletons. Sequencing input: peripheral blood. The origin of the receptors is a human donor in a cohort sampled during active COVID-19.

This chain uses TRBV2 with TRBJ1-1; 9 nucleotides match TRBD1. Germline-derived CDR1 and CDR2 are SNHLY and FYNNEI. The CDR3 length is 15 residues. V gave up 6 bases and J gave up 4 bases; unmatched junction bases: 9. CDR3 sequence reads: CASRGQGTLGTEAFF. CDR3 in DNA: TGTGCCAGCAGGGGACAGGGAACTTTAGGCACTGAAGCTTTCTTT. The full variable domain, with the rest looked up from reference TRBV2 and TRBJ1-1, is EPEVTQTPSHQVTQMGQEVILRCVPISNHLYFYWYRQILGQKVEFLVSFYNNEISEKSEIFDDQFSVERPDGSNFTLKIRSTKLEDSAMYFCASRGQGTLGTEAFFGQGTRLTVV.

The chain is built from TRBV14 and TRBJ1-6; D might be TRBD1 (6 bases). Trimming shortened V by 1 base and J by 3 bases, and 7 bases separated the two germline ends. The germline V gene encodes CDR1 SGHDN and CDR2 FVKESK. The CDR3 has 15 residues. The CDR3 region has the DNA TGTGCCAGCAGCCAAGGGACAGTCTATAATTCACCCCTCCACTTT. Translation gives CASSQGTVYNSPLHF.

The chain uses TRBV29-1 and TRBJ1-4, with D unclear. CDR1 and CDR2 from the germline V gene are SQVTM and ANQGSEA. The CDR3 spans 13 residues. Trimming removed 4 bases at V and 2 bases at J, with 8 bases between. The CDR3 DNA is TGCAGCGTTGTTCAGTCCACTAATGAAAAACTGTTTTTT. It yields the protein CSVVQSTNEKLFF.

Note on this clone: The junction and the germline gene differ at one end; a read error may be behind it. The chain links TRBV3-1 (or the pseudogene TRBV3-2) to TRBJ1-1, with D unresolved. The CDR3 consists of 14 residues. Germline CDR1 reads LGHDT; CDR2 reads YNNKEL (reference sequence). The CDR3 region has the DNA TGTGCCAGCAGCCAAGATAGAGGGAACAGTGCGAAGATCTTT. Protein product: CASSQDRGNSAKIF.

The rearrangement uses TRBV11-3 and TRBJ2-5; 8 bases match TRBD2. Germline CDR1 SGHNT, CDR2 YENEEA. The CDR3 runs 15 residues. V lost 2 bases, J lost 1 base, and 3 bases stayed unmatched. CDR3 sequence (DNA): TGTGCCAGCAGCTTAAACAGCGGGGGCCAAGAGACCCAGTACTTC. Encoded protein: CASSLNSGGQETQYF.

The rearrangement joins TRBV29-1 to TRBJ2-3; 12 bases agree with TRBD2. Germline V gene lookup returns CDR1 SQVTM and CDR2 ANQGSEA. The CDR3 is 13 amino acids. V dropped 3 bases and J dropped 10; count of bases not matched to a gene: 5. The CDR3 DNA reads TGCAGCGTTGAGGGACTAGCGGGCCTCTCGCAGTATTTT. This codes for CSVEGLAGLSQYF.

The J gene is TRBJ2-7, the V gene TRBV10-1, with 10 bases matching TRBD2. The CDR3 length is 17 residues. Looked up from germline, CDR1 is WNHNN and CDR2 is SYGVQD (reference sequence). J gave up 0 bases and V 2 bases, and 7 bases lay outside the gene matches. The CDR3 sequence is CASSEIRLAGISYEQYF. For the CDR3, the DNA is TGCGCCAGCAGTGAGATTAGACTAGCGGGTATCTCCTACGAGCAGTACTTC.

The gene calls are TRBV15 and TRBJ1-2; D possibly corresponds to TRBD1 (6 bases). This CDR3 comprises 14 residues. Germline values: CDR1 LNHNV, CDR2 YYDKDF (reference sequence). The ends were cut back, 0 bases at V and 5 bases at J, with 10 bases in the middle. This CDR3 is CATSRDRTAYGYTF. The DNA for the CDR3 is TGTGCCACCAGCAGAGATCGGACAGCTTATGGCTACACCTTC.

The chain combines TRBV12-5 with TRBJ2-4; 7 bases fit TRBD1. Germline-derived CDR1 and CDR2 are LGHNT and FRNRAP. Trimming cost V 5 bases and J 3 bases; bases outside gene matches: 4. The length of the CDR3 is 14 residues. CDR3 loop: CASGLGQDKNIQYF. The CDR3 DNA follows: TGTGCTAGTGGTCTAGGACAGGACAAAAACATTCAGTACTTC.

The chain links TRBV7-9 to TRBJ1-6, with D tentatively TRBD1 (5 bases). Trimming pared 4 bases from V and 9 bases from J, leaving 16 bases between. This CDR3 is 15 amino acids long. Germline V gene lookup returns CDR1 SEHNR and CDR2 FQNEAQ (reference sequence). Here the CDR3 reads CASSSGGTALSPLHF. The CDR3, as DNA: TGTGCCAGCAGCTCCGGCGGGACCGCCCTTTCACCCCTCCACTTT.

V and J are TRBV19 and TRBJ2-2, with D perhaps TRBD1 (6 bases). The germline gives CDR1 LNHDA, CDR2 SQIVND (reference sequence). V lost 3 bases, J lost 4 bases, and 12 bases lay in between. The CDR3 runs to 15 residues. CDR3 loop: CASSMGPGVTGELFF. CDR3 nucleotides: TGTGCCAGTAGTATGGGGCCAGGGGTCACCGGGGAGCTGTTTTTT.

The chain is built from TRBV5-1 and TRBJ2-4, with TRBD1 matching over 9 bases. This CDR3 region has 19 residues. Germline trimming cut 3 bases from V and 3 bases from J; bases unmatched to any gene: 16. CDR1 SGHRS and CDR2 YFSETQ come from the germline V gene. The CDR3 DNA reads TGCGCCAGCAGCTCACGGACAGGGGATGGGGACCGGGTCAAAAACATTCAGTACTTC. Amino acids: CASSSRTGDGDRVKNIQYF. The whole variable domain, filled in from reference TRBV5-1 and TRBJ2-4, reads KAGVTQTPRYLIKTRGQQVTLSCSPISGHRSVSWYQQTPGQGLQFLFEYFSETQRNKGNFPGRFSGRQFSNSRSEMNVSTLELGDSALYLCASSSRTGDGDRVKNIQYFGAGTRLSVL.